The clone carrying this T cell receptor beta chain was detected only a few times. The antigen remains undetermined. This entry belongs to a study of OX40 agonist ivuxolimab in advanced cancers. Study background: Mean age about 60 years, range about 23 to 80; about 81% male. There were three patients with partial responses, one having hepatocellular carcinoma and two cutaneous melanoma. Overall study results and limits: What antigens the expanded peripheral T cells recognized was never established. Clonal expansion by week 6 occurred in CD4+ and CD8+ blood T cells (at 0.1 to 3.0 mg/kg).

Produced via immunoSEQ multiplex PCR; TCRdb's table is partial and in-frame only. The data show roughly 60,000 clones, approximately 80% seen once. There are 13 residues in the CDR3. V was clipped by 4 bases and J by 9 bases, with 13 bases between them. Germline V gene data show CDR1 as SGHTA and CDR2 as FQGTGA. This clonotype was obtained from an adult with an advanced solid tumor such as melanoma, head and neck, liver or kidney cancer. Sequenced material: CD4+ or CD8+ T cells sorted from blood, taken in a trial of the OX40 agonist ivuxolimab. The V and J genes are TRBV7-3 and TRBJ2-1; D possibly matches TRBD1 or TRBD2 (5 bases each). The CDR3 sequence is CASSSLEGLEQFF. In DNA, the CDR3 is TGTGCCAGCAGCTCACTCGAGGGGCTTGAGCAGTTCTTC.